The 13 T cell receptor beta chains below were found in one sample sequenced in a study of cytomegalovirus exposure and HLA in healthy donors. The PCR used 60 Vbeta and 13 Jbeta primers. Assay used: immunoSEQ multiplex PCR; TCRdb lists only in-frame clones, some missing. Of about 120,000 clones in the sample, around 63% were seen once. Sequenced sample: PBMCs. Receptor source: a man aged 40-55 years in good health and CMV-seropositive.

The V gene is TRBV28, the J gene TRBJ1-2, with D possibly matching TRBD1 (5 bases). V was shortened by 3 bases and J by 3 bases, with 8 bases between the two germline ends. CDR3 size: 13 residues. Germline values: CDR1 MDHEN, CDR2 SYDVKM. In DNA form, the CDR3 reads TGTGCCAGCAGTTTGGTGACAGACTATGGCTACACCTTC. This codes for CASSLVTDYGYTF.

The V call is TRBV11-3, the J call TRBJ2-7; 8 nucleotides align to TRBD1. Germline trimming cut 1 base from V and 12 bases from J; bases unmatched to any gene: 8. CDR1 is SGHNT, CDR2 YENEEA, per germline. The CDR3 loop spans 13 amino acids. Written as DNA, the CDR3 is TGTGCCAGCAGCTTAGTCCCCGACAGGGGAGGGTACTTC. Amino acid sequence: CASSLVPDRGGYF. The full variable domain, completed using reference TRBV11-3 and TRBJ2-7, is EAGVVQSPRYKIIEKKQPVAFWCNPISGHNTLYWYLQNLGQGPELLIRYENEEAVDDSQLPKDRFSAERLKGVDSTLKIQPAELGDSAVYLCASSLVPDRGGYFGPGTRLTVT.

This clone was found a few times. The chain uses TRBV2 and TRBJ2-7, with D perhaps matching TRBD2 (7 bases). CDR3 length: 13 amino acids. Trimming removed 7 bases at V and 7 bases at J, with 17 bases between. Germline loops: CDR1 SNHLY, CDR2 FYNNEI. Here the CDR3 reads CASTGRGAGEQYF. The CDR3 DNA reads TGTGCCAGCACCGGTCGGGGGGCTGGGGAGCAGTACTTC.

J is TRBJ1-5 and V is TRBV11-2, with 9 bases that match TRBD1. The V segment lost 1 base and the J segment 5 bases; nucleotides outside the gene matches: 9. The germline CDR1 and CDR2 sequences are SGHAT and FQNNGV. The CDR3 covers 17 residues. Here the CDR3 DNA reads TGTGCCAGCAGCTTAGGCAGCTACGACAGGGGGGATCAGCCCCAGCATTTT. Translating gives CASSLGSYDRGDQPQHF. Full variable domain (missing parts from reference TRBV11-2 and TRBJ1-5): EAGVAQSPRYKIIEKRQSVAFWCNPISGHATLYWYQQILGQGPKLLIQFQNNGVVDDSQLPKDRFSAERLKGVDSTLKIQPAKLEDSAVYLCASSLGSYDRGDQPQHFGDGTRLSIL.

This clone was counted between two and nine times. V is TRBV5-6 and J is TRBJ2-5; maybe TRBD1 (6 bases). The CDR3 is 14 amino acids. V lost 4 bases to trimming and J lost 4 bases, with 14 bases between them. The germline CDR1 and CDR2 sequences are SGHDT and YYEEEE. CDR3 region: CASSLTQGRETQYF. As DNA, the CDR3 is TGTGCCAGCAGCCTCACGCAGGGGCGAGAGACCCAGTACTTC.

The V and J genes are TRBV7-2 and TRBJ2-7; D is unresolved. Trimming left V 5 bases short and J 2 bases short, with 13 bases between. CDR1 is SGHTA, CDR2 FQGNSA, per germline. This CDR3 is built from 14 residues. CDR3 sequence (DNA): TGTGCCAGCAGCCATACCACAGCTACCTACGAGCAGTACTTC. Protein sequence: CASSHTTATYEQYF.

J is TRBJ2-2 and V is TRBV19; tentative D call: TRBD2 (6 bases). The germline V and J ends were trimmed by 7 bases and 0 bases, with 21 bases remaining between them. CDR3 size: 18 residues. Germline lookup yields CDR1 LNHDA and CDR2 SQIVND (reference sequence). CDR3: CASKHLGLAEANTGELFF. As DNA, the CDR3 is TGTGCCAGTAAACACCTTGGGTTAGCGGAGGCGAACACCGGGGAGCTGTTTTTT.

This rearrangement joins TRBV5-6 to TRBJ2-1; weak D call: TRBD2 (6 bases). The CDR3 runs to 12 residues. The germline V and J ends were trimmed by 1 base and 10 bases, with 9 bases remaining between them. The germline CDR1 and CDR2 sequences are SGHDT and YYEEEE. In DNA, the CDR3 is TGTGCCAGCAGCTTGAATCGGGAGGAGCAGTTCTTC. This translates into CASSLNREEQFF.

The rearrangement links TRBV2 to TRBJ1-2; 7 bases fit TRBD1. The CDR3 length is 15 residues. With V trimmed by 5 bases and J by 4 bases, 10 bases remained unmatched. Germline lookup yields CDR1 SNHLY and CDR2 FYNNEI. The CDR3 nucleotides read TGTGCCAGCAGTAGAGAAACGACAGGGAGCTATGGCTACACCTTC. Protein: CASSRETTGSYGYTF.

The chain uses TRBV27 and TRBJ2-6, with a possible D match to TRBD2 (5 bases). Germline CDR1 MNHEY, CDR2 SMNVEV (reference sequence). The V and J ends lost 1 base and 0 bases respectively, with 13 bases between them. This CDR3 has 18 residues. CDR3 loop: CASSLYLGSSSGANVLTF. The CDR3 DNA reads TGTGCCAGCAGTTTATACTTAGGGAGTAGCTCTGGGGCCAACGTCCTGACTTTC.

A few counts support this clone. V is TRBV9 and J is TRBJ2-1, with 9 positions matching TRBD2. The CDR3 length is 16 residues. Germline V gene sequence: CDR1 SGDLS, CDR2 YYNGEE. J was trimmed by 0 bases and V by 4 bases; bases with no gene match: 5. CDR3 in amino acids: CASSLAGQSSYNEQFF. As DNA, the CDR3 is TGTGCCAGCAGCCTAGCGGGACAGAGCTCCTACAATGAGCAGTTCTTC.

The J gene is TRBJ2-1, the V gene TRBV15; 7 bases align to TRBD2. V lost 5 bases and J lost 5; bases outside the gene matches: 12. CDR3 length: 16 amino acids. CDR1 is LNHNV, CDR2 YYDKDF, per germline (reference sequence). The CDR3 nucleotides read TGTGCCACCAGCGGTAGTGCGGCTAGCGGCCACAATGAGCAGTTCTTC. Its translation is CATSGSAASGHNEQFF.

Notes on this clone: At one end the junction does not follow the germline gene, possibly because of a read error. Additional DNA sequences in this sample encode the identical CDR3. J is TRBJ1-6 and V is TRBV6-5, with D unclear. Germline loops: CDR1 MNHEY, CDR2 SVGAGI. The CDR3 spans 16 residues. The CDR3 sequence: CASSYSNQFNNSPLHF. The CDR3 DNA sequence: TGTGCCAGCAGTTACTCGAACCAGTTCAATAATTCCCCCCTCCACTTT.